The 16 T cell receptor beta chains listed next were all sequenced from one sample in a study of blood T cells in healthy people across ages. A sample-barcoded 5' primer and a J-beta primer mix were used in a second PCR of roughly 7 to 12 cycles. TCRdb re-analysed the 5' RACE reads in MiXCR, keeping a single row per CDR3 protein. This table has more than 600,000 distinct CDR3 sequences, approximately 25% appearing once. The same sample was also studied in work on T cells of mothers and their children.

The material sequenced was blood. These receptors all come from a boy aged 5-17 years in good health.

The chain joins TRBV27 to TRBJ2-2; 13 bases map to TRBD2. This CDR3 contains 17 residues. V was pared by 5 bases and J by 7 bases, with 10 bases of the junction left unmatched. Germline V gene sequence: CDR1 MNHEY, CDR2 SMNVEV (reference sequence). CDR3 nucleotide sequence: TGTGCCAGCAGTCCCGGACTAGCGGGAGAGGGTGGCGGGGAGCTGTTTTTT. Protein: CASSPGLAGEGGGELFF.

This chain connects TRBV27 to TRBJ1-4; no clear D gene. Germline-derived CDR1 and CDR2 are MNHEY and SMNVEV (reference sequence). This CDR3 is 15 amino acids long. V lost 5 bases and J 8 bases, leaving 18 bases between the germline ends. The CDR3 spells CASSPWAGAGEKLFF. DNA of the CDR3: TGTGCCAGCAGTCCCTGGGCAGGCGCGGGGGAAAAACTGTTTTTT.

As for this clonotype: One end of the junction does not line up with germline, which may come from a read error. The chain has TRBV28 and TRBJ1-2; D not resolved. This CDR3 has 15 residues. Looked up from germline, CDR1 is MDHEN and CDR2 is SYDVKM. The CDR3 region has the DNA TGTGCCAGCAGCACCTTTCCGTCTGCTAACTATGACTACACCTTC. It encodes CASSTFPSANYDYTF.

The V call is TRBV20-1, the J call TRBJ2-5, with 14 bases fitting TRBD2. The end of the DNA fits TRBJ2-1 better, so the J call may be wrong. The V gene's germline CDR1 is DFQATT and CDR2 SNEGSKA (reference sequence). The CDR3 is 15 amino acids. The CDR3 region is CSARRLAGGLGEQFF. The CDR3 nucleotides are TGCAGTGCTAGACGACTAGCGGGGGGGCTTGGTGAGCAGTTCTTC.

There are a few counts of this clonotype. At one end, the junction sequence differs from germline, possibly due to a read error. The J gene is TRBJ2-5, the V gene TRBV3-1; either TRBD1 or TRBD2 may fit D (5 bases each). CDR3 size: 13 residues. Germline CDR1 is LGHDT and CDR2 is YNNKEL (reference sequence). The CDR3 DNA reads as TGTGCCAGCAGCCAAGACAGGGAGAGGTCACTGTTCTTC. This translates into CASSQDRERSLFF.

For the CDR3, the DNA is TGTGCCAGCAGCAAGGGGGTCGGCACAGATACGCAGTATTTT. Protein: CASSKGVGTDTQYF. This chain uses TRBV12-3 or TRBV12-4 with TRBJ2-3, with TRBD1 as a possible D gene (6 bases). The CDR3 runs 14 residues. Trimming stripped 6 bases from V and 1 base from J, with 11 bases between.

This clonotype has more than one count but fewer than ten. The chain has TRBV14 and TRBJ1-2, with TRBD1 matching over 8 bases. The CDR3 extends over 14 amino acids. Trimming cost V 4 bases and J 8 bases; bases outside gene matches: 9. Germline V gene sequence: CDR1 SGHDN, CDR2 FVKESK. CDR3 sequence: CASSPTRRDRGYTF. The CDR3 region has the DNA TGTGCCAGCAGCCCTACGCGAAGGGACAGGGGCTACACCTTC.

The sample holds a few counts of this clonotype. The V and J genes are TRBV6-5 and TRBJ2-5; no firm D call. The length of the CDR3 is 15 residues. Germline CDR1 reads MNHEY; CDR2 reads SVGAGI. Trimming pared 0 bases from V and 1 base from J, leaving 9 bases between. DNA for the CDR3: TGTGCCAGCAGTTACTCGATGGGTACCCAAGAGACCCAGTACTTC. Translation: CASSYSMGTQETQYF.

The chain carries TRBV9 and TRBJ2-3; D might be TRBD2 (5 bases). Trimming pared 1 base from V and 0 bases from J, leaving 9 bases between. This CDR3 comprises 15 residues. Germline V gives CDR1 SGDLS, CDR2 YYNGEE. The CDR3 reads CASSVLGRSTDTQYF. The CDR3 region has the DNA TGTGCCAGCAGCGTACTGGGGAGAAGCACAGATACGCAGTATTTT.

CDR3 residues: CASSLIDRGHQETQYF. CDR3 coding DNA: TGTGCCAGCAGCTTAATTGACAGGGGCCACCAAGAGACCCAGTACTTC. The chain links TRBV7-9 to TRBJ2-5; 8 bases align to TRBD1. This CDR3 has 16 residues. The germline gives CDR1 SEHNR, CDR2 FQNEAQ (reference sequence). V lost 2 bases, J lost 0 bases, and 5 bases stayed unmatched.

The chain uses TRBV4-1 and TRBJ2-7; 10 bases agree with TRBD2. The germline CDR1 and CDR2 sequences are MGHRA and YSYEKL. This CDR3 comprises 16 residues. Unmatched junction bases numbered 5, after V lost 1 base and J lost 2 bases. CDR3: CASSQGGSGRAYEQYF. CDR3 bases: TGCGCCAGCAGCCAAGGTGGAAGCGGGAGGGCCTACGAGCAGTACTTC.

This clonotype was detected a few times. The CDR3 reads CASSFSGGIGETQYF. The CDR3, as DNA: TGTGCCAGCAGTTTCTCCGGCGGGATCGGGGAGACCCAGTACTTC. This sequence joins TRBV12-3 or TRBV12-4 and TRBJ2-5; the D gene is possibly TRBD2 (6 bases). Trimming took off 3 bases at V and 5 bases at J, with 16 bases between the two ends. The CDR3 totals 15 residues.

This sequence joins TRBV19 and TRBJ2-5; D might be TRBD2 (5 bases). The CDR3 consists of 12 residues. From germline, CDR1 is LNHDA and CDR2 SQIVND (reference sequence). The CDR3 sequence is CASGNLKETQYF. The CDR3 bases are TGTGCTTCCGGGAACCTCAAAGAGACCCAGTACTTC. The variable domain in full, with the rest retrieved from reference TRBV19 and TRBJ2-5, is DGGITQSPKYLFRKEGQNVTLSCEQNLNHDAMYWYRQDPGQGLRLIYYSQIVNDFQKGDIAEGYSVSREKKESFPLTVTSAQKNPTAFYLCASGNLKETQYFGPGTRLLVL.

This chain connects TRBV20-1 to TRBJ2-1, with 12 bases identical to TRBD2. Trimming took 6 bases from V and 5 from J; bases not matched to a gene: 14. This CDR3 is built from 17 residues. Germline CDR1 is DFQATT and CDR2 is SNEGSKA (reference sequence). CDR3: CSAYTIRLAGVNNEQFF. The CDR3 region has the DNA TGCAGTGCCTACACAATAAGACTAGCGGGAGTGAACAATGAGCAGTTCTTC.

The chain has TRBV7-2 and TRBJ2-5; D is perhaps TRBD1 (5 bases). V was clipped by 0 bases and J by 1 base, with 12 bases between them. The CDR3 length is 16 residues. Germline V gene lookup returns CDR1 SGHTA and CDR2 FQGNSA. The CDR3 is CASSLARGALQETQYF. CDR3 sequence (DNA): TGTGCCAGCAGCTTAGCTAGGGGCGCCCTCCAAGAGACCCAGTACTTC.

This chain links TRBV7-2 with TRBJ1-2, with 10 nucleotides matching TRBD1. V dropped 3 bases and J dropped 2; count of bases not matched to a gene: 6. The CDR3 totals 16 residues. Germline V CDR1 and CDR2: SGHTA, FQGNSA. CDR3 residues: CASSFRTGGLNYGYTF. The CDR3 DNA is TGTGCCAGCAGCTTCAGGACAGGGGGTTTAAACTATGGCTACACCTTC.